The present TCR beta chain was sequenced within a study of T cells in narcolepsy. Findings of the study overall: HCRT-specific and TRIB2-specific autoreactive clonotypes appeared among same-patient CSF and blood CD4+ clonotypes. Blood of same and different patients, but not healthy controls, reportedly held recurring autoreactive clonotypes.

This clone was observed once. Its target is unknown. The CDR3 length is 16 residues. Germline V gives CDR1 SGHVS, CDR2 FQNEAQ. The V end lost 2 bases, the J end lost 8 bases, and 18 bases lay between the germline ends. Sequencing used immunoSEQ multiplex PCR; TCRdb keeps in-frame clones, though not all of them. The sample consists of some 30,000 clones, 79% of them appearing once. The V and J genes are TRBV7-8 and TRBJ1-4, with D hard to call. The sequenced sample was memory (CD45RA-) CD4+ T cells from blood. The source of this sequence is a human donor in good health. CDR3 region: CASSLLGPTPDEKLFF. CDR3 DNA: TGTGCCAGCAGCTTACTAGGGCCAACCCCAGACGAAAAACTGTTTTTT.